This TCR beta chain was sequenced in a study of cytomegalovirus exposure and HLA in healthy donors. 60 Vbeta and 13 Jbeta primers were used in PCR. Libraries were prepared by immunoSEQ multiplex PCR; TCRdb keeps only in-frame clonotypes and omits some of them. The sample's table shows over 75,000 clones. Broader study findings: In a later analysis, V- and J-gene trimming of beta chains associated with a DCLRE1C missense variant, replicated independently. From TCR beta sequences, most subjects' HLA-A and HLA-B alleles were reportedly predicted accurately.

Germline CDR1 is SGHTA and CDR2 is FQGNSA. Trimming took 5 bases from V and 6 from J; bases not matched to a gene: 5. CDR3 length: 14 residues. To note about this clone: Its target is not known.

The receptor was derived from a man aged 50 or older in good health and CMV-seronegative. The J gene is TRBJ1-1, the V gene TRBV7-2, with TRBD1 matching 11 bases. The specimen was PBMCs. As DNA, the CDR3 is TGTGCCAGCAGCAGCCGGGACAGGGGGTCTGAAGCTTTCTTT. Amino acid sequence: CASSSRDRGSEAFF.